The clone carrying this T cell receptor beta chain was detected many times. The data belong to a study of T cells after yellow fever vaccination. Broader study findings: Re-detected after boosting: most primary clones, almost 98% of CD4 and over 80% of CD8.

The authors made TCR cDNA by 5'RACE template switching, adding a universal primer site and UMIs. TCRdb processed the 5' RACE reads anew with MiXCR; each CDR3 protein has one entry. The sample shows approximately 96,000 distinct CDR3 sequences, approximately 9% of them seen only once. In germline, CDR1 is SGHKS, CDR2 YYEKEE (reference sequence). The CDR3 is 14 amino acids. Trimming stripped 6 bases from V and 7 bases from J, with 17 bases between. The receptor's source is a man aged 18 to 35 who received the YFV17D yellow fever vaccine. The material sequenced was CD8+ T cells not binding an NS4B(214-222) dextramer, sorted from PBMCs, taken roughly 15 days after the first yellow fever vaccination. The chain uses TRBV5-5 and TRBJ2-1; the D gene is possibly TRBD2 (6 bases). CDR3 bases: TGTGCCAGCATCCAGTGGCGGGGAACAAATGAGCAGTTCTTC. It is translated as CASIQWRGTNEQFF.